The clone carrying this T cell receptor (beta chain) is a singleton in its sample. The method was immunoSEQ multiplex PCR; TCRdb's version includes in-frame clones alone and lacks a portion of them. The sample lists about 23,000 clones; 75% to 85% were seen once. This entry is derived from a study of STAT5B mutations in CD4+ large granular lymphocyte leukemia. The CDR3 is made up of 17 amino acids. V dropped 0 bases and J dropped 2; count of bases not matched to a gene: 8. In germline, CDR1 is SGHDT, CDR2 YYEEEE. This TCR was recovered from a human donor in good health. The chain couples TRBV5-6 to TRBJ1-1, with 9 bases aligning to TRBD1. Sequencing was carried out using CD4+ T cells from blood buffy coats. CDR3 amino acids: CASSLGRTGVGNTEAFF. In nucleotides, the CDR3 is TGTGCCAGCAGCTTGGGGCGGACAGGGGTAGGTAACACTGAAGCTTTCTTT.